This T cell receptor beta chain derives from a study of blood T cell repertoires in COVID-19. Study-wide context: PBMCs, B-cell-depleted T cells, or T cells were the source of the cDNA or gDNA that made up the material.

The V segment lost 3 bases and the J segment 3 bases; nucleotides outside the gene matches: 3. The germline V gene has CDR1 MNHEY and CDR2 SMNVEV (reference sequence). The CDR3 length is 14 residues. Original processing methods: Reference gene primer amplification gave estimated nucleated cell counts. The data were produced by immunoSEQ multiplex PCR, yet TCRdb's version contains in-frame clones alone and is incomplete. V and J calls and clone size come straight from that table; D and trimming were deduced from the DNA. The data contain around 200,000 clones, approximately 90% of them seen just once; the ten biggest clones take up less than 15%.

The chain combines TRBV27 with TRBJ2-7; TRBD2 agrees at 9 bases. This TCR came from a woman between 18 and 30 years old who had recovered from COVID-19. The source material was peripheral blood. CDR3 DNA sequence: TGTGCCAGCAGTTTTGGACTAGCGAACTACGAGCAGTACTTC. This encodes CASSFGLANYEQYF.